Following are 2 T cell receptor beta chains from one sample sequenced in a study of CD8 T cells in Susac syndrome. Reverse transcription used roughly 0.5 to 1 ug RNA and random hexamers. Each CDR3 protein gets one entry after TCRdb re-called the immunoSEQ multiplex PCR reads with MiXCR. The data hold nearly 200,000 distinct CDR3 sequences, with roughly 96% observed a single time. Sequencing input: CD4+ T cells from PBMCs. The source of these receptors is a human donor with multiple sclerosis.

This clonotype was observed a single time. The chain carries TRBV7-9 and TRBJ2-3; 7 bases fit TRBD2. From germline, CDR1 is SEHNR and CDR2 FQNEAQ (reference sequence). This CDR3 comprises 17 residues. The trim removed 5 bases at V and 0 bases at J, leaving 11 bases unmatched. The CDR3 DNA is TGTGCCAGCAGCCGGGAGAGGCTAGCGGAAAGCACAGATACGCAGTATTTT. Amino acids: CASSRERLAESTDTQYF.

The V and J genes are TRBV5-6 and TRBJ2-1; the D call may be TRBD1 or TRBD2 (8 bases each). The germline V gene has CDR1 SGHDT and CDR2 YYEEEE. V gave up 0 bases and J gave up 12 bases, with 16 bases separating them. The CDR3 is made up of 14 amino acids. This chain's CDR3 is CASSLALAGQAQFF. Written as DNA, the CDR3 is TGTGCCAGCAGCTTGGCCTTAGCGGGACAGGCGCAGTTCTTC.